The 9 T cell receptor beta chains reported below all come from one sample, sequenced in a study of blood T cell repertoires in COVID-19. Produced via immunoSEQ multiplex PCR; TCRdb's table is partial and in-frame only. The sample contains about 220,000 clones, roughly 80% of which appear only once. The sequencing input was peripheral blood. The receptors here all came from a woman in her 70s with acute or convalescent COVID-19.

The chain is built from TRBV3-1 (or the pseudogene TRBV3-2) and TRBJ2-5; the match to TRBD2 covers 10 bases. Trimming at V came to 1 base and at J to 7 bases, leaving 9 bases not matched to a gene. This CDR3 region has 16 residues. Germline CDR1 LGHDT, CDR2 YNNKEL (reference sequence). CDR3 DNA: TGTGCCAGCAGCCAAGGACCTAGCGGGGGTCCAGGGACCCAGTACTTC. It is translated as CASSQGPSGGPGTQYF.

V usage is TRBV6-1 and J usage is TRBJ1-1; D gene uncertain. Germline lookup yields CDR1 MNHNS and CDR2 SASEGT. V gave up 2 bases and J gave up 6 bases, with 10 bases separating them. The CDR3 runs to 13 residues. CDR3 sequence reads: CASSELGVSEAFF. CDR3 sequence (DNA): TGTGCCAGCAGTGAACTGGGCGTCTCTGAAGCTTTCTTT.

This clone appeared once. In nucleotides, the CDR3 is TGTGCCAGCAGCCAGTATGGTGGACAGGGGGCTCGTGAGCAGTACTTC. This sequence encodes CASSQYGGQGAREQYF. The chain employs TRBV3-1 (or the pseudogene TRBV3-2) and TRBJ2-7, with 11 bases that match TRBD1. This CDR3 is built from 16 residues. V was clipped by 3 bases and J by 7 bases; unmatched bases: 11. Germline loops: CDR1 LGHDT, CDR2 YNNKEL (reference sequence).

The genes are TRBV7-2 and TRBJ2-1, with TRBD2 identical over 7 bases. J lost 3 bases, V lost 7 bases, and 6 bases had no gene match. This CDR3 has 14 amino acids. Per germline, CDR1 SGHTA and CDR2 FQGNSA. The DNA of the CDR3 is TGTGCCAGCACCCCGGGCGGGGGCTACAATGAGCAGTTCTTC. As protein: CASTPGGGYNEQFF.

This sequence joins TRBV7-9 and TRBJ2-7, with D perhaps TRBD1 (5 bases). V lost 9 bases and J lost 5, with 17 bases in between. This CDR3 has 13 residues. Germline CDR1 and CDR2: SEHNR and FQNEAQ (reference sequence). DNA for the CDR3: TGTGCCAGTCGGCAGGGTCCTGCTAACGAGCAGTACTTC. Amino acid sequence: CASRQGPANEQYF.

This CDR3 reads CASSLSQGGTGELFF. The CDR3 nucleotides are TGTGCCAGCAGCTTAAGTCAGGGGGGCACCGGGGAGCTGTTTTTT. This chain connects TRBV7-3 to TRBJ2-2; TRBD1 is a possible D gene (7 bases). The germline V and J ends were trimmed by 1 base and 4 bases, with 10 bases remaining between them. The CDR3 loop spans 15 amino acids. Germline V gene sequence: CDR1 SGHTA, CDR2 FQGTGA.

This chain uses TRBV11-3 with TRBJ2-5, with 7 bases identical to TRBD2. With 1 base clipped from V and 2 bases from J, the junction kept 1 base outside the gene matches. The CDR3 totals 14 residues. CDR1 is SGHNT and CDR2 is YENEEA in the germline V gene. The CDR3 sequence: CASSLGGGQETQYF. In DNA, the CDR3 is TGTGCCAGCAGCTTAGGGGGGGGTCAAGAGACCCAGTACTTC. Full variable domain (outside the CDR3, taken from reference TRBV11-3 and TRBJ2-5): EAGVVQSPRYKIIEKKQPVAFWCNPISGHNTLYWYLQNLGQGPELLIRYENEEAVDDSQLPKDRFSAERLKGVDSTLKIQPAELGDSAVYLCASSLGGGQETQYFGPGTRLLVL.

The V and J genes are TRBV19 and TRBJ2-6, with D possibly TRBD1 on 6 matching bases. In germline, CDR1 is LNHDA, CDR2 SQIVND (reference sequence). Trimming left V 5 bases short and J 0 bases short, with 20 bases between. This CDR3 spans 19 amino acids. CDR3 DNA: TGTGCCAGTAGTTCCCCCGGGACAACACGAAACTCTGGGGCCAACGTCCTGACTTTC. Its protein product is CASSSPGTTRNSGANVLTF.

The rearrangement uses TRBV3-1 (or the pseudogene TRBV3-2) and TRBJ2-5; the D is unclear. Germline CDR1 reads LGHDT; CDR2 reads YNNKEL (reference sequence). The CDR3 contains 16 residues. Between the trimmed V and J ends, which lost 3 bases and 2 bases, there was a span of 16 bases. The CDR3 region is CASSHTPPNPQETQYF. The CDR3 region has the DNA TGTGCCAGCAGCCACACCCCCCCTAACCCGCAAGAGACCCAGTACTTC.